The sequence of this TCR beta chain was determined in a study of blood T cell repertoires in COVID-19. In the study overall: Samples taken during acute and convalescent COVID-19 were collected in the United States, Italy and Spain. T cells, B-cell-depleted T cells, or PBMCs provided the cDNA or gDNA that served as material.

Methods used by the authors: Estimated nucleated cell counts came from reference gene primer amplification. Produced via immunoSEQ multiplex PCR; TCRdb's table is partial and in-frame only. That table furnishes V, J and clone size, whereas the DNA furnished D and trimming. The table lists more than 85,000 clones, around nine tenths of them singletons, with approximately 2% in the top ten. Germline V gene lookup returns CDR1 SGHDT and CDR2 YYEEEE. V dropped 4 bases and J dropped 5; count of bases not matched to a gene: 7. CDR3 size: 14 residues. The sample comprised peripheral blood. J is TRBJ1-2 and V is TRBV5-6, with 8 bases identical to TRBD1. The clonotype originates from a man in his forties or fifties with active COVID-19. The CDR3 bases are TGTGCCAGCAGCCTACGGGACAGGTTTTATGGCTACACCTTC. This translates into CASSLRDRFYGYTF.